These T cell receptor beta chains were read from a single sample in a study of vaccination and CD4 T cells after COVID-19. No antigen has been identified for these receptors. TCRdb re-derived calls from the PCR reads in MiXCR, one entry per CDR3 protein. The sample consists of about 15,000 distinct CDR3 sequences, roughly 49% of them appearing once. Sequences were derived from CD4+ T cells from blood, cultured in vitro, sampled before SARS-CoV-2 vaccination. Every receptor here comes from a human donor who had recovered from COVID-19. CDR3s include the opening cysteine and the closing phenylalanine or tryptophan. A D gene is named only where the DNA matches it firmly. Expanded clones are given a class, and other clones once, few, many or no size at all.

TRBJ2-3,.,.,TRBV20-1,CSARGEGARSGTDTQYF,TGCAGTGCTAGAGGGGAGGGGGCGAGGTCAGGCACAGATACGCAGTATTTT
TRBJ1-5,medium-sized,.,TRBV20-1,CSVGVSNQPQHF,TGCAGTGTGGGGGTGAGCAATCAGCCCCAGCATTTT
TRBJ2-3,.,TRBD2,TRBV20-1,CSASGTSGRAMADTQYF,TGCAGTGCTAGTGGGACTAGCGGGAGGGCCATGGCAGATACGCAGTATTTT
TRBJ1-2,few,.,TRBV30,CAWPGPRNGYTF,TGTGCCTGGCCGGGCCCCCGGAATGGCTACACCTTC
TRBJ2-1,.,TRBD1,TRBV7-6,CASSLTGTDNPEQFF,TGTGCCAGCAGCTTAACCGGGACAGATAATCCTGAGCAGTTCTTC
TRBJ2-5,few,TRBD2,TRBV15,CALSPLAGGGETQYF,TGTGCCTTAAGCCCGCTAGCGGGAGGTGGGGAGACCCAGTACTTC
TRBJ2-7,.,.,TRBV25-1,CASSGWSSYEQYF,TGTGCCAGCAGTGGCTGGAGCTCCTACGAGCAGTACTTC
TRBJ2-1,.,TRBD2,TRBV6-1,CASMAISGSDNEQFF,TGTGCCAGCATGGCGATTAGCGGGAGTGACAATGAGCAGTTCTTC
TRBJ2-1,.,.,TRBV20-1,CSAWNQFNEQFF,TGCAGTGCTTGGAATCAATTCAATGAGCAGTTCTTC
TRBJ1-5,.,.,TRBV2,CASSGGQFNQPQHF,TGTGCCAGCAGTGGCGGACAGTTCAATCAGCCCCAGCATTTT
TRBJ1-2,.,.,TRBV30,CAWFGGGTRGPSYYGYTF,TGTGCCTGGTTTGGGGGAGGTACTAGGGGTCCCTCCTACTATGGCTACACCTTC
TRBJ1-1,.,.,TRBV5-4,CASSFQRGVGTEAFF,TGTGCCAGCAGCTTCCAGAGAGGGGTTGGTACTGAAGCTTTCTTT
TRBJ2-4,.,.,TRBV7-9,CASSLGVTGAKNIQYF,TGTGCCAGCAGCTTAGGAGTAACCGGAGCCAAAAACATTCAGTACTTC
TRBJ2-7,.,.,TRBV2,CASSDLGATYEQYF,TGTGCCAGCAGTGACCTGGGGGCAACCTACGAGCAGTACTTC
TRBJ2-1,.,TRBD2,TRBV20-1,CSARVSGRAFGEQFF,TGCAGTGCTAGAGTTAGCGGGAGGGCCTTCGGTGAGCAGTTCTTC
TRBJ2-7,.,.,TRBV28,CASTGVAAEQYF,TGTGCCAGCACGGGGGTAGCCGCCGAGCAGTACTTC
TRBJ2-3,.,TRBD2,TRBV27,CASSFLTSGRNGYRLTDTQYF,TGTGCCAGCAGCTTCCTGACTAGCGGGAGAAATGGATATAGGCTCACAGATACGCAGTATTTT
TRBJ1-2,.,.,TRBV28,CASSLMANYGYTF,TGTGCCAGCAGTTTGATGGCTAACTATGGCTACACCTTC
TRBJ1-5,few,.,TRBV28,CASSLSRVRGLNQPQHF,TGTGCCAGCAGTTTAAGCAGGGTCCGGGGCCTTAATCAGCCCCAGCATTTT
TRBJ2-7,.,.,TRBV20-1,CSAVDHAERVYEQYF,TGCAGTGCTGTAGACCATGCCGAGAGAGTCTACGAGCAGTACTTC
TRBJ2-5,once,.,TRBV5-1,CASRDPGAETQYF,TGCGCCAGCAGAGATCCCGGGGCAGAGACCCAGTACTTC
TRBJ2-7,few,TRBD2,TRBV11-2,CASSLNPGLAGAYEQYF,TGTGCCAGCAGCTTAAATCCCGGACTAGCGGGAGCCTACGAGCAGTACTTC
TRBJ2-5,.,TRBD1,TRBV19,CASSIDDRAWETQYF,TGTGCCAGTAGTATAGACGACAGGGCGTGGGAGACCCAGTACTTC
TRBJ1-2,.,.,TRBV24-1,CATSEIGQSYGYTF,TGTGCCACCAGTGAGATCGGGCAGTCTTATGGCTACACCTTC